This entry lists 17 T cell receptor beta chains sequenced from one sample in a study of vaccination effects on CD4 cells after COVID-19. Antigen-specific CD4+ T cells were expanded (with viral peptide pools) by the ViraFEST assay ahead of sequencing. Upon completion of around ten days in culture, CD4+ T cells were isolated. Testing of the vaccine recipients showed negative nucleocapsid antibodies and no prior SARS-CoV-2 infection. TCRdb keeps only in-frame clones here, not all; method: immunoSEQ multiplex PCR. The sample has tens of thousands of clones, under 75% seen once. No antigens are known for them. Sequencing used CD4+ T cells from PBMCs cultured with SARS-CoV-2 spike peptides, obtained before COVID-19 vaccination. All receptors derive from a human donor who received a COVID-19 vaccine.

The genes are TRBV3-1 (or the pseudogene TRBV3-2) and TRBJ2-6; the D gene is possibly TRBD1 (5 bases). CDR3 length: 17 amino acids. Germline loops: CDR1 LGHDT, CDR2 YNNKEL (reference sequence). Trimming removed 4 bases at V and 1 base at J, with 14 bases between. CDR3 region: CASSPTATQSGANVLTF. The CDR3 coding sequence is TGTGCCAGCAGCCCGACAGCAACCCAGTCTGGGGCCAACGTCCTGACTTTC.

The rearrangement joins TRBV5-6 to TRBJ2-5; D perhaps matches TRBD2 (5 bases). Germline assignment: CDR1 SGHDT and CDR2 YYEEEE. This CDR3 has 15 residues. With 4 bases removed from V and 0 bases from J, the gap between germline ends came to 13 bases. CDR3 region: CASSRRALYQETQYF. The CDR3 nucleotides read TGTGCCAGCAGCCGGCGGGCGCTGTACCAAGAGACCCAGTACTTC. The entire variable domain, with the rest obtained from reference TRBV5-6 and TRBJ2-5, is as follows: DAGVTQSPTHLIKTRGQQVTLRCSPKSGHDTVSWYQQALGQGPQFIFQYYEEEERQRGNFPDRFSGHQFPNYSSELNVNALLLGDSALYLCASSRRALYQETQYFGPGTRLLVL.

A few counts support this clone. This chain uses TRBV19 with TRBJ1-2, with TRBD1 matching 9 bases. CDR3 length: 14 residues. Germline V CDR1 and CDR2: LNHDA, SQIVND (reference sequence). The V gene end was trimmed by 5 bases and the J gene end by 2 bases; junction bases not matched to a gene: 3. CDR3 residues: CASSRDRVNYGYTF. The CDR3, as DNA: TGTGCCAGTAGTCGGGACAGGGTGAACTATGGCTACACCTTC.

The CDR3 reads CASSYSTIAGAYEQYF. CDR3 bases: TGTGCCAGCAGTTACTCCACTATAGCGGGAGCCTACGAGCAGTACTTC. This chain links TRBV6-5 with TRBJ2-7, with 9 nucleotides matching TRBD2. CDR1 MNHEY and CDR2 SVGAGI come from the germline V gene. The trim removed 0 bases at V and 2 bases at J, leaving 5 bases unmatched. CDR3 length: 16 amino acids.

The chain joins TRBV19 to TRBJ1-5; D remains ambiguous. Trimming cost V 6 bases and J 6 bases, with 18 bases left between them. Germline V gene lookup returns CDR1 LNHDA and CDR2 SQIVND (reference sequence). This CDR3 region has 15 residues. The CDR3 region is CASRGRPRIVQPQHF. The CDR3 nucleotides are TGTGCCAGTAGGGGGAGGCCGAGGATCGTTCAGCCCCAGCATTTT.

The CDR3 spells CASSQSRRGDTIYF. Here the CDR3 DNA reads TGTGCCAGCAGCCAATCTCGCCGGGGGGACACCATATATTTT. J is TRBJ1-3 and V is TRBV16; D may be TRBD1 (5 bases). V lost 0 bases and J 8 bases, leaving 11 bases between the germline ends. Germline V gene sequence: CDR1 KGHSY, CDR2 FQNENV. The CDR3 covers 14 residues.

V usage is TRBV27 and J usage is TRBJ1-5, with D perhaps matching TRBD1 (6 bases). Germline values: CDR1 MNHEY, CDR2 SMNVEV (reference sequence). Trimming removed 3 bases from V and 3 bases from J, with 12 bases in between. The CDR3 loop spans 15 amino acids. The CDR3: CASSLSTGTNQPQHF. CDR3 sequence (DNA): TGTGCCAGCAGTTTGTCAACAGGGACCAATCAGCCCCAGCATTTT.

The chain links TRBV4-1 to TRBJ1-1; D possibly corresponds to TRBD1 (5 bases). The V and J ends lost 4 bases and 7 bases respectively, with 19 bases between them. The CDR3 contains 15 residues. CDR1 and CDR2 (germline): MGHRA, YSYEKL. This chain's CDR3 is CASSRPPGPAIEAFF. The CDR3 DNA is TGCGCCAGCAGCCGACCCCCAGGGCCGGCCATTGAAGCTTTCTTT.

The chain uses TRBV10-3 and TRBJ2-1; 8 positions match TRBD1. This CDR3 contains 13 residues. Per germline, CDR1 ENHRY and CDR2 SYGVKD. After removal of 2 bases from V and 8 bases from J, the junction contained 2 bases not matched to a gene. Here the CDR3 reads CAISEGQGHEQFF. CDR3 DNA sequence: TGTGCCATCAGTGAGGGACAGGGACATGAGCAGTTCTTC.

The J gene is TRBJ2-3, the V gene TRBV15; 14 nucleotides line up with TRBD2. After removal of 5 bases from V and 4 bases from J, the junction contained 5 bases not matched to a gene. CDR1 LNHNV and CDR2 YYDKDF come from the germline V gene (reference sequence). This CDR3 has 16 amino acids. The CDR3 sequence: CATSVRTSGRPDTQYF. The CDR3 DNA reads as TGTGCCACCAGCGTCCGGACTAGCGGGAGGCCAGATACGCAGTATTTT.

V and J are TRBV27 and TRBJ2-7; 7 nucleotides line up with TRBD2. From germline, CDR1 is MNHEY and CDR2 SMNVEV (reference sequence). Trimming cost V 5 bases and J 4 bases; bases outside gene matches: 11. This CDR3 region has 15 residues. CDR3 in DNA: TGTGCCAGCAGTCGGGGGGTGGCCCGGGGGTACGAGCAGTACTTC. Encoded protein: CASSRGVARGYEQYF.

This chain links TRBV18 with TRBJ2-7; the D gene could be TRBD1 or TRBD2 (5 bases each). The germline V gene has CDR1 KGHSH and CDR2 LQKENI. This CDR3 spans 17 amino acids. V was cut by 0 bases and J by 0 bases, with 15 bases left in between. The CDR3 DNA reads TGTGCCAGCTCACCACCTGGGACCAGAACCCTCTCCTACGAGCAGTACTTC. This gives the protein CASSPPGTRTLSYEQYF.

The CDR3 coding sequence is TGTGCCAGCAGTTTATGGGCAGGGGGGGGCACAGATACGCAGTATTTT. It yields the protein CASSLWAGGGTDTQYF. This chain joins TRBV28 and TRBJ2-3, with D tentatively TRBD1 or TRBD2 (7 bases each). Germline V lookup: CDR1 MDHEN, CDR2 SYDVKM. Trimming removed 0 bases from V and 1 base from J, with 11 bases in between. The CDR3 covers 16 residues. Full variable domain (rest looked up from reference TRBV28 and TRBJ2-3): DVKVTQSSRYLVKRTGEKVFLECVQDMDHENMFWYRQDPGLGLRLIYFSYDVKMKEKGDIPEGYSVSREKKERFSLILESASTNQTSMYLCASSLWAGGGTDTQYFGPGTRLTVL.

The chain uses TRBV6-5 and TRBJ1-3, with a possible D match to TRBD1 (5 bases). Germline values: CDR1 MNHEY, CDR2 SVGAGI. The CDR3 has 15 amino acids. V lost 6 bases to trimming and J lost 0 bases, with 12 bases between them. This CDR3 is CASRQAANSGNTIYF. CDR3 coding DNA: TGTGCCAGCAGACAGGCCGCCAACTCTGGAAACACCATATATTTT.

The J gene is TRBJ1-2, the V gene TRBV28, with D possibly matching TRBD1 (6 bases). V lost 5 bases and J lost 7, with 14 bases in between. The CDR3 loop spans 13 amino acids. From germline, CDR1 is MDHEN and CDR2 SYDVKM. Here the CDR3 reads CASSPDLGAGYTF. CDR3 sequence (DNA): TGTGCCAGCAGTCCTGATTTGGGGGCTGGCTACACCTTC.

This clone was detected only once. The chain has TRBV5-1 and TRBJ1-2, with D possibly matching TRBD1 (5 bases). The CDR3 is 14 residues long. Germline V lookup: CDR1 SGHRS, CDR2 YFSETQ. V was clipped by 0 bases and J by 3 bases, with 9 bases between them. CDR3 residues: CASSLGGNYYGYTF. In DNA, the CDR3 is TGCGCCAGCAGCTTGGGGGGGAATTACTATGGCTACACCTTC.

This rearrangement joins TRBV7-9 to TRBJ2-2; D gene uncertain. The CDR3 sequence is 12 residues long. V lost 7 bases and J 2 bases, leaving 5 bases between the germline ends. Germline V gene data show CDR1 as SEHNR and CDR2 as FQNEAQ (reference sequence). For the CDR3, the DNA is TGTGCCAGCACAAAAAACACCGGGGAGCTGTTTTTT. Translating gives CASTKNTGELFF.